This paragraph covers one T cell receptor (beta chain) sequence. The antigen is undetermined. The sample belongs to a study of T cells in Graves' hyperthyroidism and ophthalmopathy. Study background: Peripheral blood specimens were obtained at initial diagnosis, prior to any treatment. Study observations and caveats: For ophthalmopathy, model prediction preceded onset by a median roughly 6.2 months. Most thyroid-expanded clonotypes above 0.001 were also found in blood.

Amplified TCR beta CDR3 regions came from RNA transcripts. TCR CDR3 regions were first amplified by RT-PCR with HTBI primers. Each CDR3 protein gets one entry after TCRdb re-called the multiplex PCR reads with MiXCR. The table has 390,000 or so distinct CDR3 sequences, over 12% seen once. Trimming pared 4 bases from V and 7 bases from J, leaving 23 bases between. The CDR3 has 18 amino acids. CDR1 is MGHRA, CDR2 YSYEKL, per germline. Each 10 ml fresh peripheral blood draw supplied the PBMCs. This receptor was identified in a young man with Graves' ophthalmopathy. The rearrangement joins TRBV4-1 to TRBJ1-6, with D maybe TRBD1 (5 bases). Sequenced material: blood. DNA for the CDR3: TGCGCCAGCAGCCGGCAGACTGGCCGGGACCCAGCAAATTCACCCCTCCACTTT. This sequence encodes CASSRQTGRDPANSPLHF.